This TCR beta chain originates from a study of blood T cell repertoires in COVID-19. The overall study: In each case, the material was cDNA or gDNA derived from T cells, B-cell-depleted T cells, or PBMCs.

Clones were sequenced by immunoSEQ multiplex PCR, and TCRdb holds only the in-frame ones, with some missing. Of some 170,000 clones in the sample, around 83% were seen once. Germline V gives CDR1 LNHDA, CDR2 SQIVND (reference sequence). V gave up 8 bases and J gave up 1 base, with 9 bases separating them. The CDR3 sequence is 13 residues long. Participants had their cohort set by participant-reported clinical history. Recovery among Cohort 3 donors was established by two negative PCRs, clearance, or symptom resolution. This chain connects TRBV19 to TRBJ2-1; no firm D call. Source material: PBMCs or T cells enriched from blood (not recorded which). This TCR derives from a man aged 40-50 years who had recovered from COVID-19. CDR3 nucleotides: TGTGCCAGTCAGCCCGGGTCCTACAATGAGCAGTTCTTC. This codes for CASQPGSYNEQFF. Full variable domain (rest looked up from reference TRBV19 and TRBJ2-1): DGGITQSPKYLFRKEGQNVTLSCEQNLNHDAMYWYRQDPGQGLRLIYYSQIVNDFQKGDIAEGYSVSREKKESFPLTVTSAQKNPTAFYLCASQPGSYNEQFFGPGTRLTVL.